Each of the 3 T cell receptor beta chains below was sequenced from the same sample in a study of cytomegalovirus exposure and HLA in healthy donors. PCR amplification relied on 60 Vbeta primers (plus 13 Jbeta primers). This table comes from immunoSEQ multiplex PCR, and its TCRdb copy is limited to in-frame clones, with some not included. The repertoire has 60,000 to 85,000 clones, more than 65% of them found once; the top ten carry under 20%. The sequencing input was PBMCs. These receptors all come from a man between 65 and 85 years old in good health and CMV-seropositive.

This clone is a singleton in its sample. The gene calls are TRBV4-1 and TRBJ2-1, with D possibly matching TRBD2 (6 bases). Germline V CDR1 and CDR2: MGHRA, YSYEKL. The CDR3 sequence is 13 residues long. V was pared by 1 base and J by 7 bases, with 8 bases between. The CDR3 is CASSQGGVNEQFF. The CDR3 DNA is TGCGCCAGCAGCCAAGGGGGGGTAAATGAGCAGTTCTTC.

This clone appeared a single time. This rearrangement joins TRBV5-1 to TRBJ2-3; 7 positions agree with TRBD2. The CDR3 contains 15 residues. Trimming removed 4 bases from V and 3 bases from J; junction bases left unmatched: 8. Germline-derived CDR1 and CDR2 are SGHRS and YFSETQ. CDR3 sequence reads: CASSRGRDATDTQYF. DNA for the CDR3: TGCGCCAGCAGCCGAGGGAGGGATGCGACAGATACGCAGTATTTT.

The genes are TRBV27 and TRBJ1-1, with 10 bases identical to TRBD1. There are 15 residues in the CDR3. Germline V gives CDR1 MNHEY, CDR2 SMNVEV (reference sequence). Losses at the gene ends were 3 bases for V and 3 bases for J; bases not matched to a gene: 4. The CDR3 sequence is CASSFSTGGDTEAFF. CDR3 DNA: TGTGCCAGCAGTTTTTCGACAGGGGGCGACACTGAAGCTTTCTTT.